This TCR beta chain was documented in a study of T-cell memory formation after mild COVID-19. Study as a whole: In these data, TCR clusters were largely donor specific. General study findings and limits: Shrinking CD4+ clones were chiefly CM and EM; CD8+ ones were chiefly EMRA. Memory from before infection featured some responding clones, which suggests cross-reactive memory joined.

About this clonotype: What it recognizes is unknown.

Constant-segment primers were used for 5'RACE, and the resulting TCR alpha and TCR beta cDNA libraries carried sample barcodes and UMIs. TCRdb passed the 5' RACE reads through MiXCR, listing each CDR3 protein once. This table holds 350,000 to 450,000 distinct CDR3 sequences, around 20% found once. The CDR3 sequence is 17 residues long. Germline values: CDR1 SQVTM, CDR2 ANQGSEA. With V trimmed by 0 bases and J by 7 bases, 12 bases remained unmatched. The sequence came from an adult woman who had mild COVID-19 (a few samples of this study predate the infection). Cell type and time point are not known. Sequencing was done on a sample of PBMCs or a T cell subset sorted from them (not recorded which). The chain uses TRBV29-1 and TRBJ2-1; TRBD2 aligns across 10 bases. This CDR3 reads CSVEEGGASGRHNEQFF. The CDR3 DNA follows: TGCAGCGTTGAAGAGGGTGGGGCTAGCGGGAGACATAATGAGCAGTTCTTC.